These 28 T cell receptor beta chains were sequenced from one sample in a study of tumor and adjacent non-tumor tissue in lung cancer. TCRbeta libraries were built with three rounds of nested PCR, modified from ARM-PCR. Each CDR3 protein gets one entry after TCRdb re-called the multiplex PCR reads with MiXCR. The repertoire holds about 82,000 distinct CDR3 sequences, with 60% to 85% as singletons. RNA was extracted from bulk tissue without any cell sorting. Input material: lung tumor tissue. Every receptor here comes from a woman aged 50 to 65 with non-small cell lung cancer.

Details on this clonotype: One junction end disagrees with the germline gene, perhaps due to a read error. As DNA, the CDR3 is TGCGCCAGCAGCCGAGACCACAGAAAAGAGACCCAGTGTTTC. This sequence encodes CASSRDHRKETQCF. This chain uses TRBV4-1 with TRBJ2-5; D is undetermined. The CDR3 consists of 14 residues. Per germline, CDR1 MGHRA and CDR2 YSYEKL.

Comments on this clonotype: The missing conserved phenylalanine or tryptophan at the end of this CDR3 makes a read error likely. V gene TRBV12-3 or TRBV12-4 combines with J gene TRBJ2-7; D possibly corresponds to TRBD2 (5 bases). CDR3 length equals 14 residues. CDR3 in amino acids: CARSLGGREFEQYL. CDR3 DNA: TGTGCCAGGAGTTTAGGCGGAAGGGAGTTCGAGCAGTACTTA.

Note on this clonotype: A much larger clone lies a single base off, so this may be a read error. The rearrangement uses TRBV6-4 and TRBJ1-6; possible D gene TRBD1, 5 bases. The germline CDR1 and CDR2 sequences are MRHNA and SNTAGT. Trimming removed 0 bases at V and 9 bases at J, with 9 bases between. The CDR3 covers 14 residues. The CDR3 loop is CASSDSNGGSPLHF. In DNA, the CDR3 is TGTGCCAGCAGTGACTCGAACGGGGGTTCACCCCTCCACTTT.

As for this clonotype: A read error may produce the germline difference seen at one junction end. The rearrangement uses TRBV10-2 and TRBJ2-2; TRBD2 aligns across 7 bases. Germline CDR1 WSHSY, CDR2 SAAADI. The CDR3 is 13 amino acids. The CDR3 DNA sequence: TGCGACAGCAGTGAGGCCCTCAGCGGGGTGCTGCTTTTT. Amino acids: CDSSEALSGVLLF.

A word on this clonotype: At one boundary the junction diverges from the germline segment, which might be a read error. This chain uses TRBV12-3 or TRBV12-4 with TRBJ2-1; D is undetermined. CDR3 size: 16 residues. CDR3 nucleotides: TGTGCCAGCATACGTGATCGGGCAGGCTCCTGCAATGAGCAGTTCTTC. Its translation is CASIRDRAGSCNEQFF.

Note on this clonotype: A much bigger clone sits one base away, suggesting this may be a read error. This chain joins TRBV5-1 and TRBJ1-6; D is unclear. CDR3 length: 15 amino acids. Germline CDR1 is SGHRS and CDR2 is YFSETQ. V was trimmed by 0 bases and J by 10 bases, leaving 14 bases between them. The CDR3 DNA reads TGCGCCAGCAGCTTGGGGTGCTTAGAAAACTCACCCCTCCACTTT. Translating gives CASSLGCLENSPLHF.

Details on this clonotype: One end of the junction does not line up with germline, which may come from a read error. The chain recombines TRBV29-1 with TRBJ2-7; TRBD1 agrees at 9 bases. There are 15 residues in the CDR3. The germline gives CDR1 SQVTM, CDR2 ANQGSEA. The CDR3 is CSVSIGGQGAYGQYF. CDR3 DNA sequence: TGCAGCGTTTCAATAGGGGGACAGGGAGCCTACGGGCAGTACTTC.

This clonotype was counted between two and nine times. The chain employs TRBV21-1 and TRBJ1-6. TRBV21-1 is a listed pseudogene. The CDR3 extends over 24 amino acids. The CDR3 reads CASPLIQSSYNSSVQSSYNSPLHF. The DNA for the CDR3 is TGTGCCAGCCCTTTAATCCAGAGCTCCTATAATTCGTCCGTCCAGAGCTCCTATAATTCACCCCTCCACTTT.

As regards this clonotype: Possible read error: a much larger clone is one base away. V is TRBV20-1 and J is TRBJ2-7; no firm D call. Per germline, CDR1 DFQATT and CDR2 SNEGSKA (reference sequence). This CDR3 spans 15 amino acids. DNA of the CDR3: TGCGGTGCTCCGGGCCTCCTCTCCGGGTTCTACGAGCAGTACTTC. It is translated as CGAPGLLSGFYEQYF.

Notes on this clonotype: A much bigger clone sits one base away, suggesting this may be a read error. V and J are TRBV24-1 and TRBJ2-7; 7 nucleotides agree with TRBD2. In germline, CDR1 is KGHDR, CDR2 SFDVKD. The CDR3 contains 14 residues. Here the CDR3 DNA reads TGTGCCACCAGTGCCGGGACTAACTCCTACGGGCAGTACTTC. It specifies CATSAGTNSYGQYF.

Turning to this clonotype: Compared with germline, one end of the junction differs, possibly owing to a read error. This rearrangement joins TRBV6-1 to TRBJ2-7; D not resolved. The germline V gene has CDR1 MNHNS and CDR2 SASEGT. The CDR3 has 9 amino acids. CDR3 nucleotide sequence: TGTGCTAGCAACTACGAGCGGTACTTC. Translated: CASNYERYF.

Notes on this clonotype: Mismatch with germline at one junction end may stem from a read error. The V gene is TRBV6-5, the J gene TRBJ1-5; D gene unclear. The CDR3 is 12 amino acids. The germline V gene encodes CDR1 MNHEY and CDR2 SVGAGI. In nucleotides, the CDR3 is TGTGCCAGCGGTTTCCCCAATCAACCCCAGCATTTT. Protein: CASGFPNQPQHF.

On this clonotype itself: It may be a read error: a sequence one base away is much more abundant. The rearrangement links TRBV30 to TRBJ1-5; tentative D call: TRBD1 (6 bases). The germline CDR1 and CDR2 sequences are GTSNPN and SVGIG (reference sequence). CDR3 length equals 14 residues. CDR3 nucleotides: TGTACCTGGAGCGCCCGGGACAAAAATCAGCCCCAGCATTTT. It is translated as CTWSARDKNQPQHF.

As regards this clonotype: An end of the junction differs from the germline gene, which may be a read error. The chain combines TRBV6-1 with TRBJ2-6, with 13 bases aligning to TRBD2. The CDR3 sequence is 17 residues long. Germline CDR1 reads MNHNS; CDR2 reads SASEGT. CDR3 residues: CVSSGLAGVTGANVLTF. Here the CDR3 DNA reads TGTGTCAGCAGTGGACTAGCGGGAGTCACTGGGGCCAACGTCCTGACTTTC.

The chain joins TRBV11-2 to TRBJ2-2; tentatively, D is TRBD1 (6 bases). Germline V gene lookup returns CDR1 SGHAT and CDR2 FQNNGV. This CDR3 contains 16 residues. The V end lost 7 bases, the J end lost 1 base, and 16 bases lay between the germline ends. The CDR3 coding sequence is TGTGCCAGCAATAGATTCCAAGGGGGGAACACCGGGGAGCTGTTTTTT. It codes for CASNRFQGGNTGELFF.

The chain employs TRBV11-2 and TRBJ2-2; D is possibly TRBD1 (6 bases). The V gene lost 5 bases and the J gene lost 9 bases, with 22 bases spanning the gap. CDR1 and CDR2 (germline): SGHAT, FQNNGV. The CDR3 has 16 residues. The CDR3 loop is CASSQPAQGNSRELFF. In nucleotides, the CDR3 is TGTGCCAGCAGCCAGCCAGCGCAGGGGAACTCCAGGGAGCTGTTTTTT.

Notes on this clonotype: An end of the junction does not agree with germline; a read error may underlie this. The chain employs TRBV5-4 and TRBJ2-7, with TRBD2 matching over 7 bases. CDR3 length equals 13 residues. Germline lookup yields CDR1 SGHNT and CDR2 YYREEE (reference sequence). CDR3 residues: CASGRDQRGEQHF. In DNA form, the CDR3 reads TGTGCCAGCGGCCGGGATCAGCGGGGCGAGCAGCACTTC.

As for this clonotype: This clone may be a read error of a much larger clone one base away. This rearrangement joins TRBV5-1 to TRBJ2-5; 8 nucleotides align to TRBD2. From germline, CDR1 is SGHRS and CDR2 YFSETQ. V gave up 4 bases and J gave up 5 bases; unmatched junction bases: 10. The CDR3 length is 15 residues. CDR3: CASSRMGLGVETQYF. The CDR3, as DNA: TGCGCCAGCAGCCGAATGGGACTAGGTGTCGAGACCCAGTACTTC.

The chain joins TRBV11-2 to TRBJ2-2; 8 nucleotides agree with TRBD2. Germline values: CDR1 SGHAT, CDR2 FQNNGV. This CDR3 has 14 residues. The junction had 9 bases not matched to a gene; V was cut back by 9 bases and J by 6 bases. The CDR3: CASLESGGSGELFF. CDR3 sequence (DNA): TGTGCCAGTCTAGAAAGCGGGGGTTCCGGGGAGCTGTTTTTT.

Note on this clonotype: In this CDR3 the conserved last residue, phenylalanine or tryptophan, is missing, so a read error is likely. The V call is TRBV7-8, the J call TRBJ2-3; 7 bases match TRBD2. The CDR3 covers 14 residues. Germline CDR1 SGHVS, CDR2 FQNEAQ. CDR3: CASSRGRGADMQYY. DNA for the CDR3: TGTGCCAGCAGCCGCGGGAGAGGGGCAGATATGCAGTATTAT.

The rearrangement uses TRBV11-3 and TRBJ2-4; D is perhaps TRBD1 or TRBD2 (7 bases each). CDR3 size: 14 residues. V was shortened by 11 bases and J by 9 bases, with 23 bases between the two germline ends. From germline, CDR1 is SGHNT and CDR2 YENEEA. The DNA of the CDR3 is TGTGCCGGCACCTCAACAGGGGAGGGGGGCATTCAGTACTTC. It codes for CAGTSTGEGGIQYF.

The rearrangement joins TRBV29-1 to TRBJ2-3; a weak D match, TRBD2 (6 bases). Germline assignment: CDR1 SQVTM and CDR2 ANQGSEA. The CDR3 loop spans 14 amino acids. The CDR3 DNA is TGCAGTATTTCTAGCGTGAGAGAGTCAGATACGCAGTATTTT. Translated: CSISSVRESDTQYF.

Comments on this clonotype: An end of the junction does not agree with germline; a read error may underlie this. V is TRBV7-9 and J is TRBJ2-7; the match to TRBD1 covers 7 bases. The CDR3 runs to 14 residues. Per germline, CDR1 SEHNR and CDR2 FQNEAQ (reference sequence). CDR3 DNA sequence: TGTGCCAGCAGCTTCCGGGACAGAGCCTACGAGCAATACTTC. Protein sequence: CASSFRDRAYEQYF.

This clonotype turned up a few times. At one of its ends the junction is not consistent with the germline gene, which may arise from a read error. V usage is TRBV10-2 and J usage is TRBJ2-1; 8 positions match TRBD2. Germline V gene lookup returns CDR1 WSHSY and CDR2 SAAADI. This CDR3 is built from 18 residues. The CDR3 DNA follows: TGCACCAGCAGTGAGTTCCGGGGCGGACTAGCAGGTGGGGATGAGCAGTTTTTC. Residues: CTSSEFRGGLAGGDEQFF.

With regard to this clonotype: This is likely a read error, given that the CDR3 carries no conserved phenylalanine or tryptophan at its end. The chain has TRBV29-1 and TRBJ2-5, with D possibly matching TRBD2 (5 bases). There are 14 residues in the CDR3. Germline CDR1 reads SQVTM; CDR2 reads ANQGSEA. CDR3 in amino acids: CSVEVATKQEIQYI. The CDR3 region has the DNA TGCAGCGTTGAAGTTGCGACTAAGCAAGAGATCCAGTACATC.

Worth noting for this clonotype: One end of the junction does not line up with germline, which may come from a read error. The CDR3 here is CANSDVDRELFF. Written as DNA, the CDR3 is TGTGCCAACAGTGATGTCGACCGGGAGCTGTTTTTT. The V call is TRBV2, the J call TRBJ2-2; D remains ambiguous. This CDR3 region has 12 residues. The germline V gene has CDR1 SNHLY and CDR2 FYNNEI. The whole variable domain, filled in from reference TRBV2 and TRBJ2-2, reads EPEVTQTPSHQVTQMGQEVILRCVPISNHLYFYWYRQILGQKVEFLVSFYNNEISEKSEIFDDQFSVERPDGSNFTLKIRSTKLEDSAMYFCANSDVDRELFFGEGSRLTVL.

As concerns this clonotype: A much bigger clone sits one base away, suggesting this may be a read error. The CDR3 sequence: CSAPHLTNAEAFF. The DNA for the CDR3 is TGCAGTGCACCCCATCTCACGAACGCTGAAGCTTTCTTT. V is TRBV20-1 and J is TRBJ1-1; D is uncertain. The V gene's germline CDR1 is DFQATT and CDR2 SNEGSKA (reference sequence). The CDR3 is made up of 13 amino acids.

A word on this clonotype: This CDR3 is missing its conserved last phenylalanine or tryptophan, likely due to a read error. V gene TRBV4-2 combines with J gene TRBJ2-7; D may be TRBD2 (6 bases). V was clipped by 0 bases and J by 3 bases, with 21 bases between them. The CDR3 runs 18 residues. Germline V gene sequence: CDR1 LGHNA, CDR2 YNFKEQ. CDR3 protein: CASSQEGLAVEDRYEQYL. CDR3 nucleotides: TGTGCCAGCAGCCAAGAAGGATTAGCGGTAGAAGACCGCTACGAGCAGTACCTC.